This TCR beta chain was captured by sequencing in a study of CD8 T cells in ankylosing spondylitis. Overall study findings and caveats: Ankylosing spondylitis blood appeared to be characterized by a TCR beta motif of under 10 highly homologous variants. Earlier studies detected some motif variants in reactive arthritis synovial fluid and blood.

TCRdb re-analysed the 5' RACE reads in MiXCR, keeping a single row per CDR3 protein. The sample has 9,500 to 10,000 distinct CDR3 sequences; roughly 6% are singletons. This CDR3 is 13 amino acids long. CDR1 SGDLS and CDR2 YYNGEE come from the germline V gene. V dropped 3 bases and J dropped 1 base, with 8 bases sitting between them. This clonotype has at least ten counts. What it binds is unknown. Source material: blood, either unsorted or a sorted T cell fraction (not recorded which). The chain combines TRBV9 with TRBJ2-7; possible D gene TRBD1, 6 bases. The receptor was derived from a female donor with ankylosing spondylitis or in good health (not recorded which). CDR3 in amino acids: CASSGQASYEQYF. CDR3 nucleotide sequence: TGTGCCAGCAGCGGACAGGCTTCCTACGAGCAGTACTTC.